These 23 T cell receptor beta chains share one sample of origin, sequenced in a study of neurological immune-mediated disorders. TCRdb analysed the 5' RACE reads with MiXCR anew, one entry per CDR3 protein. Of tens of thousands of distinct CDR3 sequences in the sample, less than 15% are singletons; the top ten hold roughly 5.4%. Time point defined: technical triplicate 1. The specimen was CD4+ T cells from blood. The receptor set was obtained from a female donor with HTLV-1-associated myelopathy (HAM/TSP).

This clonotype has just a few counts. One junction end does not reproduce the germline sequence, and a read error may be involved. This sequence joins TRBV5-1 and TRBJ2-3, with 7 bases aligning to TRBD1. The CDR3 is 14 amino acids. Germline V lookup: CDR1 SGHRS, CDR2 YFSETQ. The CDR3 DNA reads as TGCTCCAGCAGCTTCGGACAGGTGGCAGATACGCAGTATTTT. Translated, it gives CSSSFGQVADTQYF.

Worth noting for this clonotype: The junction departs from germline at one end; a sequencing error may be responsible. The chain joins TRBV20-1 to TRBJ2-3, with TRBD2 matching 13 bases. The germline V gene encodes CDR1 DFQATT and CDR2 SNEGSKA (reference sequence). This CDR3 has 15 residues. Written as DNA, the CDR3 is TGCAGTGCTCCCCGGACTAGCGGGAGCACAAATACGCAGTATTTT. This sequence encodes CSAPRTSGSTNTQYF.

This clonotype was seen repeatedly, ten times or more. The V gene is TRBV27, the J gene TRBJ1-1; D not resolved. The CDR3 is 15 amino acids. Deletions cut 0 bases from V and 3 bases from J, with 11 bases between. Per the germline V gene, CDR1 is MNHEY and CDR2 is SMNVEV (reference sequence). The CDR3, as DNA: TGTGCCAGCAGTTTATCGAAGGCCCGAGACACTGAAGCTTTCTTT. As protein: CASSLSKARDTEAFF.

This clonotype was seen repeatedly, ten times or more. This chain connects TRBV10-3 to TRBJ2-7; D assignment may be TRBD1 or TRBD2 (5 bases each). Germline-derived CDR1 and CDR2 are ENHRY and SYGVKD. There are 13 residues in the CDR3. Trimming stripped 6 bases from V and 0 bases from J, with 9 bases between. The CDR3 sequence: CAIRRDGSYEQYF. CDR3 nucleotide sequence: TGTGCCATCAGGAGGGACGGCTCCTACGAGCAGTACTTC.

There are many counts of this clonotype. Being one base from a much bigger clone, this may be a read error. The chain links TRBV20-1 to TRBJ2-7, with a weak D call TRBD1 (6 bases). Germline CDR1 and CDR2: DFQATT and SNEGSKA (reference sequence). The V end was cut by 6 bases, the J end by 3 bases, with 18 bases between. The CDR3 covers 14 residues. The CDR3 nucleotides are TGCAGTGCCCTAAAACAGGACAGACTCTACGAGCAGTACTTC. It specifies CSALKQDRLYEQYF.

This clonotype was picked up many times. The V and J genes are TRBV4-2 and TRBJ2-4; 9 bases line up with TRBD2. The CDR3 is 15 amino acids. Trimming took 4 bases from V and 7 from J; bases not matched to a gene: 8. The germline V gene encodes CDR1 LGHNA and CDR2 YNFKEQ. The CDR3 spells CASSLLAGDDNIQYF. The DNA for the CDR3 is TGTGCCAGCAGCCTTTTAGCGGGAGATGATAACATTCAGTACTTC.

This clonotype was found many times. This rearrangement joins TRBV27 to TRBJ1-4; tentative D call: TRBD1 (5 bases). The V end lost 2 bases, the J end lost 5 bases, and 6 bases lay between the germline ends. Germline V lookup: CDR1 MNHEY, CDR2 SMNVEV (reference sequence). CDR3 size: 13 residues. The CDR3 DNA is TGTGCCAGCAGTTTAAGACAGAATGAAAAACTGTTTTTT. Protein sequence: CASSLRQNEKLFF. Variable domain in full (rest from reference TRBV27 and TRBJ1-4): EAQVTQNPRYLITVTGKKLTVTCSQNMNHEYMSWYRQDPGLGLRQIYYSMNVEVTDKGDVPEGYKVSRKEKRNFPLILESPSPNQTSLYFCASSLRQNEKLFFGSGTQLSVL.

Many counts were recorded for this clonotype. The V call is TRBV7-2, the J call TRBJ2-5; 7 bases agree with TRBD2. J gave up 5 bases and V 3 bases, and 9 bases lay outside the gene matches. The germline V gene has CDR1 SGHTA and CDR2 FQGNSA. CDR3 length: 15 amino acids. CDR3 in DNA: TGTGCCAGCAGCTTGGACCCGGGGGGTTATGAGACCCAGTACTTC. It codes for CASSLDPGGYETQYF.

With regard to this clonotype: Because the CDR3's place on the DNA is in doubt, the DNA is left out and the CDR3 is given as listed by TCRdb. V gene TRBV9 combines with J gene TRBJ1-5. Both ends counted, the CDR3 spans 21 residues. Germline V lookup: CDR1 SGDLS, CDR2 YYNGEE. CDR3 in amino acids: CASSVSDINEKLFFGSGPQHF.

This clonotype came up many times. This chain links TRBV20-1 with TRBJ2-3, with 12 bases that match TRBD1. The V segment lost 2 bases and the J segment 6 bases; nucleotides outside the gene matches: 9. Germline V CDR1 and CDR2: DFQATT, SNEGSKA (reference sequence). The CDR3 runs 16 residues. CDR3 loop: CSARSGTGGALDTQYF. The CDR3 DNA follows: TGCAGTGCTAGATCCGGGACAGGGGGCGCATTGGATACGCAGTATTTT.

This clonotype was recorded many times. V and J are TRBV9 and TRBJ2-1; TRBD1 matches at 9 bases. The junction had 7 bases not matched to a gene; V was cut back by 3 bases and J by 6 bases. CDR3 size: 15 residues. CDR1 SGDLS and CDR2 YYNGEE come from the germline V gene. The CDR3: CASSAGGQGINEQFF. CDR3 nucleotide sequence: TGTGCCAGCAGCGCGGGGGGACAGGGTATCAATGAGCAGTTCTTC.

This clonotype came up many times. The gene calls are TRBV4-1 and TRBJ2-3, with TRBD2 matching 13 bases. There are 16 residues in the CDR3. Germline CDR1 is MGHRA and CDR2 is YSYEKL. The ends lost 3 bases at V and 5 bases at J; junction bases unmatched: 5. CDR3 amino acids: CASSHRLAGGLDTQYF. In DNA form, the CDR3 reads TGCGCCAGCAGCCATAGACTAGCGGGAGGCTTAGATACGCAGTATTTT.

The table lists this clonotype with many counts. The chain is built from TRBV12-3 or TRBV12-4 and TRBJ2-1, with D perhaps matching TRBD1 (6 bases). The CDR3 totals 15 residues. V was shortened by 2 bases and J by 5 bases, with 13 bases between the two germline ends. CDR3 in amino acids: CASSLRGITHNEQFF. The CDR3 DNA follows: TGTGCCAGCAGTTTAAGGGGGATCACACACAATGAGCAGTTCTTC.

This clonotype was recorded many times. V gene TRBV2 combines with J gene TRBJ2-3, with D perhaps being TRBD1 or TRBD2 (5 bases each). This CDR3 region has 17 residues. V shed 8 bases and J shed 0 bases, with 21 bases lying between them. The germline V gene encodes CDR1 SNHLY and CDR2 FYNNEI. The CDR3 protein is CASLASPGTPSTDTQYF. The DNA of the CDR3 is TGTGCCAGCTTGGCCTCCCCAGGGACCCCGAGCACAGATACGCAGTATTTT. The full variable domain, with the rest looked up from reference TRBV2 and TRBJ2-3, is EPEVTQTPSHQVTQMGQEVILRCVPISNHLYFYWYRQILGQKVEFLVSFYNNEISEKSEIFDDQFSVERPDGSNFTLKIRSTKLEDSAMYFCASLASPGTPSTDTQYFGPGTRLTVL.

This clonotype was counted ten times or more. The chain has TRBV20-1 and TRBJ2-3; 7 nucleotides match TRBD1. This CDR3 region has 13 residues. The V gene's germline CDR1 is DFQATT and CDR2 SNEGSKA (reference sequence). With 5 bases clipped from V and 1 base from J, the junction kept 3 bases outside the gene matches. The chain's CDR3 is CSALTGGTDTQYF. The CDR3 coding sequence is TGCAGTGCTTTAACAGGGGGCACAGATACGCAGTATTTT.

This clonotype was observed many times. The J gene is TRBJ2-5, the V gene TRBV20-1; 8 nucleotides agree with TRBD2. The CDR3 runs 14 residues. The germline CDR1 and CDR2 sequences are DFQATT and SNEGSKA (reference sequence). The ends lost 1 base at V and 5 bases at J; junction bases unmatched: 6. The chain's CDR3 is CSARVSGIQETQYF. The DNA for the CDR3 is TGCAGTGCTAGAGTTAGCGGGATCCAGGAGACCCAGTACTTC.

This clonotype has at least ten counts. The chain has TRBV29-1 and TRBJ1-2; 9 nucleotides align to TRBD1. The CDR3 contains 13 residues. Per germline, CDR1 SQVTM and CDR2 ANQGSEA. V lost 4 bases and J lost 6; bases outside the gene matches: 6. DNA for the CDR3: TGCAGCGTTGTACCAGGGGACAGGGATGGCTACACCTTC. Translated, it gives CSVVPGDRDGYTF.

This chain joins TRBV15 and TRBJ2-7; no clear D. Germline lookup yields CDR1 LNHNV and CDR2 YYDKDF (reference sequence). The CDR3 consists of 14 residues. Trimming left V 3 bases short and J 4 bases short, with 13 bases between. The CDR3 DNA reads as TGTGCCACCAGCAGTTCTAGTGGGTCGTACGAGCAGTACTTC. Translated, it gives CATSSSSGSYEQYF.

This clonotype was seen at least ten times. The chain uses TRBV5-1 and TRBJ1-6; possibly TRBD1 for D (6 bases). The CDR3 totals 14 residues. Germline V gene data show CDR1 as SGHRS and CDR2 as YFSETQ. Trimming cost V 2 bases and J 9 bases, with 12 bases left between them. Written as DNA, the CDR3 is TGCGCCAGCAGCTTACAGGGTCTCAGTTCACCCCTCCACTTT. This sequence encodes CASSLQGLSSPLHF.

This clonotype was observed at least ten times. The chain couples TRBV4-2 to TRBJ1-6; 7 bases agree with TRBD1. Germline V gene data show CDR1 as LGHNA and CDR2 as YNFKEQ. The CDR3 consists of 15 residues. The J segment lost 10 bases and the V segment lost 0 bases, leaving 6 bases of the junction unmatched. Here the CDR3 reads CASSQEQGTDSPLHF. CDR3 sequence (DNA): TGTGCCAGCAGCCAAGAACAGGGGACTGACTCACCCCTCCACTTT.

About this clonotype itself: Compared with germline, one end of the junction differs, possibly owing to a read error. Here the CDR3 reads CASSLRGQVNQPQHF. CDR3 nucleotide sequence: TGCGCCAGCAGCTTGAGAGGGCAAGTGAATCAGCCCCAGCATTTC. The chain carries TRBV5-1 and TRBJ1-5; D call uncertain. Per germline, CDR1 SGHRS and CDR2 YFSETQ. The CDR3 is made up of 15 amino acids.

This clonotype occurred many times. The chain couples TRBV2 to TRBJ1-5, with D unresolved. The CDR3 loop spans 13 amino acids. Germline lookup yields CDR1 SNHLY and CDR2 FYNNEI. V was cut by 3 bases and J by 1 base, with 4 bases left in between. The CDR3 loop reads CASSEESNQPQHF. The CDR3 DNA reads as TGTGCCAGCAGTGAGGAAAGCAATCAGCCCCAGCATTTT.

This clonotype was seen at least ten times. The chain carries TRBV11-3 and TRBJ1-4, with TRBD1 matching over 8 bases. With V trimmed by 4 bases and J by 7 bases, 11 bases remained unmatched. Germline assignment: CDR1 SGHNT and CDR2 YENEEA. CDR3 length: 16 residues. This CDR3 reads CASSSLQGGAGEKLFF. CDR3 DNA sequence: TGTGCCAGCAGCTCTCTACAGGGGGGCGCTGGTGAAAAACTGTTTTTT.